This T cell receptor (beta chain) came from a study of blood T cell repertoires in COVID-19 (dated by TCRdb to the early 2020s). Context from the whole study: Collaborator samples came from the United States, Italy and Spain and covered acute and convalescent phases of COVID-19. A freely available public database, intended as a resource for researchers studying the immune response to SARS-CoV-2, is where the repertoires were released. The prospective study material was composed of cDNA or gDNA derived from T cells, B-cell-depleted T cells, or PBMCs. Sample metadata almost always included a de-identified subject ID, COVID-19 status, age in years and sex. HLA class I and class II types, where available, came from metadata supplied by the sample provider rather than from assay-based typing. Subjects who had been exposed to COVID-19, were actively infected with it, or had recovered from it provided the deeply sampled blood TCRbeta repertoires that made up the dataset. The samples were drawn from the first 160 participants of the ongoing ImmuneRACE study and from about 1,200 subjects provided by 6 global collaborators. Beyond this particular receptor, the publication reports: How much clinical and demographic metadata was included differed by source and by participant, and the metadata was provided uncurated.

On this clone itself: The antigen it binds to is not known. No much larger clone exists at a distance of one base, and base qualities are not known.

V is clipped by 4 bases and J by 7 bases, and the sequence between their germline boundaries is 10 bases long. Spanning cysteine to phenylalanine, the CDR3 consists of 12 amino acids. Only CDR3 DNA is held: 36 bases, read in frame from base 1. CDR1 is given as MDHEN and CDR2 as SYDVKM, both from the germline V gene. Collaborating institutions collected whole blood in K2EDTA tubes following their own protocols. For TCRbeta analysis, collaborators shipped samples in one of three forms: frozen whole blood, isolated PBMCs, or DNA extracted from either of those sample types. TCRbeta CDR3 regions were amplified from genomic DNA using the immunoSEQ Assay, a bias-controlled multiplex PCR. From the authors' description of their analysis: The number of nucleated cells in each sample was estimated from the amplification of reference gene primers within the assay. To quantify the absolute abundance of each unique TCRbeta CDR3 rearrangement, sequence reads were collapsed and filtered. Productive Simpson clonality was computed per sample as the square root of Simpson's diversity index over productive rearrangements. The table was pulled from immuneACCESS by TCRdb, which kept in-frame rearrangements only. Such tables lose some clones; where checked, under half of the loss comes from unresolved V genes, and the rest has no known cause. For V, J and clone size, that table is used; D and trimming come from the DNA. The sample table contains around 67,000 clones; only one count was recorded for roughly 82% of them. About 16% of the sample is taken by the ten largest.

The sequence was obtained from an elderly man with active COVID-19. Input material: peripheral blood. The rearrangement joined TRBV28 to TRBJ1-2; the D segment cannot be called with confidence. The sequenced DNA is TGTGCCAGCAGTTGGAGGGTGGGTGGCTACACCTTC. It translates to CASSWRVGGYTF.